This TCR beta chain came from a study of molecular identifiers for immune sequencing clone quantification. In the case of this clonotype: A read error is possible here, since a much larger clone lies one base away.

TCRdb analysed the PCR reads with MiXCR anew, one entry per CDR3 protein. The sample consists of around 460,000 distinct CDR3 sequences, over 20% of them appearing once. Germline CDR1 reads MNHEY; CDR2 reads SVGEGT. This CDR3 comprises 16 residues. The chain employs TRBV6-2 or TRBV6-3 and TRBJ2-6, with D possibly matching TRBD2 (6 bases). Sample: naive CD8+ T cells from blood, with Jurkat cell RNA spiked in. As for subset: FACS-sorted CD8+CD4-CCR7+CD45RA+ naive T cells. The clonotype comes from a human donor in good health. Some libraries in this study had Jurkat cell RNA spiked in. The CDR3 sequence is CARSYRPGVGANVLTF. Written as DNA, the CDR3 is TGTGCCAGAAGTTACCGCCCGGGAGTTGGGGCCAACGTCCTGACTTTC.